The rows below give T cell receptor beta chains drawn from one sample of a study of T cell responses to AZD1222 COVID-19 vaccine. TCRdb's table, derived via immunoSEQ multiplex PCR, lists solely in-frame clones and lacks some. Altogether fewer than 90,000 clones are present, about nine tenths being singletons, with the ten largest covering around a tenth. The source was peripheral blood, collected 28 days after the second AZD1222 dose. The receptors were gathered from an adult who received the AZD1222 COVID-19 vaccine. The CDR3 runs from the conserved cysteine through the conserved F or W. D genes are given only for firm matches. Only some rows state a clone size, as once, few, many or a class for expanded clones.

>NA|15|NA|TRBJ2-1|TRBV19
TGTGCCAGTATCGACAGGCCCCGCTCCTACAATGAGCAGTTCTTC
CASIDRPRSYNEQFF
>NA|13|NA|TRBJ1-5|TRBV27
TGTGCCAGCAGTTACGTACAGGGTCAGCCCCAGCATTTT
CASSYVQGQPQHF
>NA|16|NA|TRBJ2-7|TRBV6-5
TGTGCCAGCAGTTCCTCAAAGGGGCAGGTCCGCTACGAGCAGTACTTC
CASSSSKGQVRYEQYF
>once|15|NA|TRBJ1-6|TRBV6-5
TGTGCCAGCAGCCGCGGGGGGCCCTTGAATTCACCCCTCCACTTT
CASSRGGPLNSPLHF
>NA|14|NA|TRBJ1-6|TRBV25-1
TGTGCCAGCAGTGATGATTCCTATAATTCACCCCTCCACTTT
CASSDDSYNSPLHF
>NA|14|NA|TRBJ1-3|TRBV3-1/TRBV3-2
TGTGCCAGCAGCCAAGGGATGGGAGGAAACACCATATATTTT
CASSQGMGGNTIYF
>NA|15|NA|TRBJ1-4|TRBV7-9
TGTGCCAGCAGCTTATCCCTGACAGTCCGGGAGCGACTGTTTTTT
CASSLSLTVRERLFF
>NA|13|NA|TRBJ2-3|TRBV30
TGTGCCTCCCTAGGACTACTCGGATATACGCAGTATTTT
CASLGLLGYTQYF
>NA|18|TRBD2|TRBJ2-3|TRBV24-1
TGTGCCACCAGTGAGGCCATCCTGAGCGGGAGTAGTTCAGATACGCAGTATTTT
CATSEAILSGSSSDTQYF
>NA|14|NA|TRBJ2-3|TRBV5-4
TGTGCCAGCAGCTTGGTAAGCTGGACAGATACGCAGTATTTT
CASSLVSWTDTQYF
>NA|13|NA|TRBJ1-1|TRBV10-1
TGCGCCAGCAGTTTAGGAATGAACACTGAAGCTTTCTTT
CASSLGMNTEAFF
>NA|14|TRBD2|TRBJ2-5|TRBV19
TGTGCCAGTAGTACCCGACTAGCAAAAGAGACCCAGTACTTC
CASSTRLAKETQYF
>once|18|TRBD1|TRBJ1-5|TRBV23-1
TGCGCCAGCAGTCAATCGTGGCAGGGGGAATTTGGCAATCAGCCCCAGCATTTT
CASSQSWQGEFGNQPQHF
>NA|19|TRBD2|TRBJ2-1|TRBV5-1
TGCGCCAGCAGCTTGGTGGGCTATCTCGGCGGGAGGTCCTACAATGAGCAGTTCTTC
CASSLVGYLGGRSYNEQFF
>NA|10|NA|TRBJ1-6|TRBV7-3
TGTAGCATGGCTAATTCACCCCTCCACTTT
CSMANSPLHF
>NA|13|NA|TRBJ2-3|TRBV9
TGTGCCAGCAGCGTAACCTGGGCAGATACGCAGTATTTT
CASSVTWADTQYF
>NA|14|NA|TRBJ1-1|TRBV2
TGTGCCAGCAGTACCTCCCTTGGGTACACTGAAGCTTTCTTT
CASSTSLGYTEAFF
>NA|12|TRBD1|TRBJ1-1|TRBV5-1
TGCGCCAGCAGCCTAGGGACAGATGAAGCTTTCTTT
CASSLGTDEAFF
>few|14|NA|TRBJ2-7|TRBV18
TGTGCCAGCTCACCAGCGCGGAGTTCCTACGAGCAGTACTTC
CASSPARSSYEQYF
>NA|13|NA|TRBJ1-5|TRBV12-3/TRBV12-4
TGTGCCAGCAGTGGGGAGGGGACAAGGCCCCAGCATTTT
CASSGEGTRPQHF
>NA|15|NA|TRBJ1-1|TRBV6-5
TGTGCCAGCAGTTACTCGAGGGAAATCGACACTGAAGCTTTCTTT
CASSYSREIDTEAFF
>NA|12|NA|TRBJ1-1|TRBV5-1
TGCGCCAGCTACACCGGGAGCACTGAAGCTTTCTTT
CASYTGSTEAFF
>NA|17|TRBD2|TRBJ2-1|TRBV7-8
TGTGCCAGCAGCCCTGCGGCGGGAGGGCCAGGGTACAATGAGCAGTTCTTC
CASSPAAGGPGYNEQFF
>NA|13|NA|TRBJ1-3|TRBV10-3
TGTGCCATCAGTGAGTCAAGTGGAAACACCATATATTTT
CAISESSGNTIYF
>NA|17|TRBD1|TRBJ2-7|TRBV5-6
TGTGCCAGCAGCTCCGACAGGGGCGATCAATCTTCCTACGAGCAGTACTTC
CASSSDRGDQSSYEQYF
>NA|15|NA|TRBJ2-5|TRBV2
TGTGCCAGCAGACTGTCTGCAGGGTTAAAAGAGACCCAGTACTTC
CASRLSAGLKETQYF
>NA|14|NA|TRBJ1-1|TRBV7-9
TGTGCCAGCAGCTTACCTCAGGGGATGACTGAAGCTTTCTTT
CASSLPQGMTEAFF
>NA|15|NA|TRBJ2-7|TRBV5-4
TGTGCCAGCAGCTTGGGGGCGGCTCCCTCCTACGAGCAGTACTTC
CASSLGAAPSYEQYF
>once|13|NA|TRBJ1-4|TRBV19
TGTGCCAGCCAACACTCAGGGAGTGAAAAACTGTTTTTT
CASQHSGSEKLFF
>NA|14|NA|TRBJ2-1|TRBV3-1/TRBV3-2
TGTGCCAGCAGCCGGGGGGCGCGAGGCAATGAGCAGTTCTTC
CASSRGARGNEQFF
>NA|18|TRBD1|TRBJ1-4|TRBV9
TGTGCCAGCAGCGTAACCTGGTCCCCCGGGACAGGGACTGAAAAACTGTTTTTT
CASSVTWSPGTGTEKLFF
>NA|15|TRBD2|TRBJ2-1|TRBV24-1
TGTGCCACCAGTGATTCGCGGGAGGGCGGGAGTGAGCAGTTCTTC
CATSDSREGGSEQFF
>NA|15|TRBD2|TRBJ2-3|TRBV27
TGTGCCAGCAGTCTAACTAGCGGGGGGGCAGATACGCAGTATTTT
CASSLTSGGADTQYF